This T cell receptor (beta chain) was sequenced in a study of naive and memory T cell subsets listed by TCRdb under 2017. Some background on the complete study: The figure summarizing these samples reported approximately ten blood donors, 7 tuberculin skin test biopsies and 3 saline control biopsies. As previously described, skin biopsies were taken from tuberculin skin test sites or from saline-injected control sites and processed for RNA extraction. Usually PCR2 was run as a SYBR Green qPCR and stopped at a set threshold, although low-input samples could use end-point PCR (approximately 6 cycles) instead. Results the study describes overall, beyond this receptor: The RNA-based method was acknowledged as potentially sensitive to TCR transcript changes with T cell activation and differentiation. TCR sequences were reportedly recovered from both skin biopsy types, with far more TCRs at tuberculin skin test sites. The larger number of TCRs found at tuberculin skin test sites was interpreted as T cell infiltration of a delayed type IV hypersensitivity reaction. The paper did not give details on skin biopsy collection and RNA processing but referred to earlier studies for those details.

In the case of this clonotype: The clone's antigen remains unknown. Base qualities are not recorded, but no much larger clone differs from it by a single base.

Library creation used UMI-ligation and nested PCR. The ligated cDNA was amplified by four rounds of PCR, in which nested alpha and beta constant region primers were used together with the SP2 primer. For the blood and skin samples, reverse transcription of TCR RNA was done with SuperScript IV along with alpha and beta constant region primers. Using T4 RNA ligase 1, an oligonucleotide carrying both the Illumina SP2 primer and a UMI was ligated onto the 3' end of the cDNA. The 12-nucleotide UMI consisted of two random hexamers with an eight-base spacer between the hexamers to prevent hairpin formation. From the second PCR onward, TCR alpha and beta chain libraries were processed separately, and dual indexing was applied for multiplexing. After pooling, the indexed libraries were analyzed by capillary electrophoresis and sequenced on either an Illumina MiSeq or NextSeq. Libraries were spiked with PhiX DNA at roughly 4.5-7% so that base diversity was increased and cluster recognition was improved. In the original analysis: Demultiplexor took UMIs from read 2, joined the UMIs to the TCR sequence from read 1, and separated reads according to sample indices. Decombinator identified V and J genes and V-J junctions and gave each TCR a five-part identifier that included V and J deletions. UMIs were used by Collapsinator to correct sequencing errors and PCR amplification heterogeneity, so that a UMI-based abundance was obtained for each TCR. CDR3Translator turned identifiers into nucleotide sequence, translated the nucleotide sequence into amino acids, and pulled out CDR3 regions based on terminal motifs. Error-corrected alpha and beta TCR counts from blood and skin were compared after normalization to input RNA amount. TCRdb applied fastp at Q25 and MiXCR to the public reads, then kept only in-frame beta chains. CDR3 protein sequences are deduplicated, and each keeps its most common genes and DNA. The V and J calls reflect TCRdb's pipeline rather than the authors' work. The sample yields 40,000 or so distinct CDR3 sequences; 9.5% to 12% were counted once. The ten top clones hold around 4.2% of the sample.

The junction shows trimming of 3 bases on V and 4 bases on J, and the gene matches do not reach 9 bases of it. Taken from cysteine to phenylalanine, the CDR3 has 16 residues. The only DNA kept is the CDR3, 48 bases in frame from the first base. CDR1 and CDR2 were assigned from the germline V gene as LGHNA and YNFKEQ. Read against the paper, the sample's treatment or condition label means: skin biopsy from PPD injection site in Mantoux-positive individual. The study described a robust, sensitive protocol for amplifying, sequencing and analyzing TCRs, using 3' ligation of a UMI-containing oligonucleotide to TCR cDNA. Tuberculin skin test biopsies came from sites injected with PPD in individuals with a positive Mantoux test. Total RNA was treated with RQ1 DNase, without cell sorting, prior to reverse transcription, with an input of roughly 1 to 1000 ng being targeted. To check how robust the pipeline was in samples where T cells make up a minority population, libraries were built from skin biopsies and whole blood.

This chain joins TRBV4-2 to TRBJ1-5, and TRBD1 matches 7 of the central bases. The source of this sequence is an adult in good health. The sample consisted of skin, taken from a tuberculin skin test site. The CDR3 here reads CASSQGRTGGNQPQHF. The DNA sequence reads TGTGCCAGCAGCCAGGGTCGGACAGGTGGGAATCAGCCCCAGCATTTT.